A selection of T cell receptor beta chains follows, all from one sample in a study of tumor-infiltrating lymphocytes in localized non-small cell lung cancer. Sequencing used immunoSEQ multiplex PCR; TCRdb keeps in-frame clones, though not all of them. Of some 8,100 clones in the sample, roughly 63% were seen once. Sequenced input: uninvolved lung tissue not adjacent to the tumor. These receptors were obtained from a human donor with non-small cell lung cancer. The CDR3 runs from the conserved cysteine through the conserved F or W. D genes are given only for firm matches. Only some rows state a clone size, as once, few, many or a class for expanded clones.

.,TRBJ2-7,.,TRBV15,CATSRDRGALSYEQYF,TGTGCCACCAGCAGAGATAGAGGGGCCCTATCCTACGAGCAGTACTTC
.,TRBJ2-5,.,TRBV7-2,CASSFGQETQYF,TGTGCCAGCAGCTTCGGGCAGGAGACCCAGTACTTC
.,TRBJ1-1,.,TRBV5-1,CASARTGSNTEAFF,TGCGCCAGCGCGCGAACAGGGTCGAACACTGAAGCTTTCTTT
.,TRBJ2-7,.,TRBV5-8,CASSEGVYEQYF,TGTGCCAGCAGCGAAGGTGTCTACGAGCAGTACTTC
few,TRBJ1-6,.,TRBV5-4,CASSFKGNSPLHF,TGTGCCAGCAGCTTTAAAGGGAATTCACCCCTCCACTTT
medium-sized,TRBJ1-1,TRBD1,TRBV6-1,CASSRQGRITEAFF,TGTGCCAGCAGTCGACAGGGTCGGATCACTGAAGCTTTCTTT
.,TRBJ1-2,.,TRBV20-1,CSARKGYGYTF,TGCAGTGCTAGAAAGGGGTATGGCTACACCTTC
once,TRBJ1-1,.,TRBV25-1,CASSVCGQKNTEAFF,TGTGCCAGCAGTGTCTGCGGACAGAAGAACACTGAAGCTTTCTTT
.,TRBJ1-2,TRBD1,TRBV30,CAGGQGVFGYTF,TGTGCCGGAGGACAGGGGGTCTTCGGCTACACCTTC
once,TRBJ2-2,TRBD1,TRBV5-6,CASSRGQDTGELFF,TGTGCCAGCAGCCGGGGACAGGACACCGGGGAGCTGTTTTTT
.,TRBJ2-3,.,TRBV29-1,CSVDFGSPNTQYF,TGCAGCGTTGATTTTGGGTCCCCGAATACGCAGTATTTT
medium-sized,TRBJ1-5,TRBD1,TRBV18,CASSQGQRQPQHF,TGTGCCAGCTCGCAGGGACAGCGACAGCCCCAGCATTTT
.,TRBJ1-5,.,TRBV15,CATSREGWQGGNQPQHF,TGTGCCACCAGCAGAGAAGGGTGGCAGGGAGGAAATCAGCCCCAGCATTTT
.,TRBJ1-4,.,TRBV29-1,CSVTGVTNEKLFF,TGCAGCGTGACGGGGGTTACTAATGAAAAACTGTTTTTT
.,TRBJ1-3,TRBD1,TRBV30,CAWSRDRSSGNTIYF,TGTGCCTGGAGTAGGGACAGATCCTCTGGAAACACCATATATTTT